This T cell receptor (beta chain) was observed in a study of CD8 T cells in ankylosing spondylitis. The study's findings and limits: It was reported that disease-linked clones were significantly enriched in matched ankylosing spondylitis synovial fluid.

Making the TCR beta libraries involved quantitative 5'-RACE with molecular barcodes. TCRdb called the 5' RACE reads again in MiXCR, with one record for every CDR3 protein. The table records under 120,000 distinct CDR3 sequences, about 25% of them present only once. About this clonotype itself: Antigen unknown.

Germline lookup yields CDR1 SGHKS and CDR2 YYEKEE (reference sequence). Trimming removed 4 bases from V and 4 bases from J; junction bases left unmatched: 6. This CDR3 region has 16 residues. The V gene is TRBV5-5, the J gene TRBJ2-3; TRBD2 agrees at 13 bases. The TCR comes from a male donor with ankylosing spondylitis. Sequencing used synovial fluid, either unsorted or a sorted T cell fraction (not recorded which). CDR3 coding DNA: TGTGCCAGCAGCCCATGGACTAGCGGGAGCGCAGATACGCAGTATTTT. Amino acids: CASSPWTSGSADTQYF. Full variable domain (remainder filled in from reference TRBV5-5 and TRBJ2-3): DAGVTQSPTHLIKTRGQQVTLRCSPISGHKSVSWYQQVLGQGPQFIFQYYEKEERGRGNFPDRFSARQFPNYSSELNVNALLLGDSALYLCASSPWTSGSADTQYFGPGTRLTVL.